This TCR beta chain was obtained from a study of cytomegalovirus exposure and HLA in healthy donors. The CDR3 covers 14 residues. Per germline, CDR1 SGHVS and CDR2 FQNEAQ. The ends lost 2 bases at V and 3 bases at J; junction bases unmatched: 0. Vbeta (60) and Jbeta (13) primers were used in the PCR. The assay was immunoSEQ multiplex PCR, and TCRdb's table has in-frame clones only and misses some. The sample includes roughly 110,000 clones, roughly 73% seen only once; the top ten take roughly 0.9%. Input material: PBMCs. The TCR comes from a woman aged 25 to 45 in good health and CMV-seronegative. This chain joins TRBV7-8 and TRBJ2-7, with 11 bases lining up with TRBD2. Here the CDR3 reads CASSLTSGSYEQYF. The CDR3 DNA reads as TGTGCCAGCAGCTTAACTAGCGGGAGCTACGAGCAGTACTTC. Looking up the rest from reference TRBV7-8 and TRBJ2-7 gives the full variable domain: GAGVSQSPRYKVAKRGQDVALRCDPISGHVSLFWYQQALGQGPEFLTYFQNEAQLDKSGLPSDRFFAERPEGSVSTLKIQRTQQEDSAVYLCASSLTSGSYEQYFGPGTRLTVT.